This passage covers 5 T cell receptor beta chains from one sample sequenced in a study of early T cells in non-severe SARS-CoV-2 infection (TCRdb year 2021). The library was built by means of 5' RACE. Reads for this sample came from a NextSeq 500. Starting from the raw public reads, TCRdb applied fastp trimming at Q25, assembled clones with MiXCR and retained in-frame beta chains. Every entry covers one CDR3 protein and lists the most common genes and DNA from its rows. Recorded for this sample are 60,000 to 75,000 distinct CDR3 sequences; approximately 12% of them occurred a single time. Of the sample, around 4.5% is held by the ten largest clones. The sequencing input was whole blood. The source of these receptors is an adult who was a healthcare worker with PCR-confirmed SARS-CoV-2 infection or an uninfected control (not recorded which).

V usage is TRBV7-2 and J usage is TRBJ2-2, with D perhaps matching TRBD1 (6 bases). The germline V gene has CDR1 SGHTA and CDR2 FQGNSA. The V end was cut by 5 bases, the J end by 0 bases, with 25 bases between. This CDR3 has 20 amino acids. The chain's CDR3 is CASSPRPRGQYIANTGELFF. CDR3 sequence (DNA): TGTGCCAGCAGCCCGAGGCCCAGGGGTCAATATATCGCGAACACCGGGGAGCTGTTTTTT.

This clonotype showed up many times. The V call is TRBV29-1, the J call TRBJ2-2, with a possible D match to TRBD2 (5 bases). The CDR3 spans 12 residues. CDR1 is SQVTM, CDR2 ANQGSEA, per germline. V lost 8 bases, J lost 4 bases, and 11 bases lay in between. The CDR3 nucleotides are TGCAGCTGTTCCGGGATCACCGGGGAGCTGTTTTTT. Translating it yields CSCSGITGELFF.

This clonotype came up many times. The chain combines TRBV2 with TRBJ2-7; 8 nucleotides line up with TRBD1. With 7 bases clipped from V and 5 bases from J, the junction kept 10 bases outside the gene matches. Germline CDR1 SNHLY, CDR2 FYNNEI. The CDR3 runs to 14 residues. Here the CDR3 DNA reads TGTGCCAGCAAAGAGGGCAGGGGGCCTCACGAGCAGTACTTC. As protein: CASKEGRGPHEQYF.

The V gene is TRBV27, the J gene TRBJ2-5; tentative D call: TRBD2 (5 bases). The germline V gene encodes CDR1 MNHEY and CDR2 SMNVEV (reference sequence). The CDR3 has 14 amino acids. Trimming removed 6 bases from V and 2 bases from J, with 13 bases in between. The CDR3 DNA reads TGTGCCAGCAGCCGGAGGCGTACGCAAGAGACCCAGTACTTC. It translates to CASSRRRTQETQYF.

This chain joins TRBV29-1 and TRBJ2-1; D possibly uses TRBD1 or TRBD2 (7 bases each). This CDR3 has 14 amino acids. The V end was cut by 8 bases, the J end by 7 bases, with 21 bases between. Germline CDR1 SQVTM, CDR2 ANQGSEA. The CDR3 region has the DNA TGCAGCATCCCCAGGGGGGGAAACGGGAATGAGCAGTTCTTC. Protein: CSIPRGGNGNEQFF.